This TCR beta chain was captured in a study of T cell repertoires in cytomegalovirus infection (dated by TCRdb to about 2019). A note on the overall study: The peptide stimulations were aimed at well-studied HLA-B-restricted epitopes as well as recently identified HLA-C-restricted CMV epitopes, whose presentation resists viral immunomodulation. Donor HLA type was relevant to the analysis, because carriage of CMV infection together with the matching HLA type was indicated by public TCR beta signatures.

In light of the paper, this sample's treatment or condition label describes: in vitro stimulation with specific CMV peptide epitopes to enrich CMV-specific T cells. Overall study results and their limits: In both this cohort and an independent cohort of 350 to 400 donors, the cumulative frequency of public TCR beta family members distinguished carriers of CMV infection plus the relevant HLA type. The ex vivo response was dominated by HLA-C-restricted CMV-specific TCR beta clonotypes, which also provided the single most frequent clonotype in two of eight donors.

The listed sequencing device is Illumina HiSeq 1500. TCRdb cleaned the public reads at Q25 with fastp, built clones with MiXCR and kept in-frame beta chains. Entries are consolidated by CDR3 protein sequence, retaining the most common genes and DNA. The sample table records a few hundred thousand distinct CDR3 sequences; 40% of these occur just once. The ten largest clones take up over 45% of the sample. The CDR3 spans 15 residues, from the cysteine through the phenylalanine. The sequence is cut down to CDR3 DNA, 45 bases in frame from base 1. From the germline V gene (reference sequence), CDR1 is MNHNY and CDR2 is SVGAGI. V loses 10 bases of germline sequence and J loses 0 bases, and the interval between the two ends is 18 bases. This clonotype occurred once. Its cognate antigen has yet to be identified. No qualities accompany the bases; no much larger clone lies one base away. One read amounts to weak evidence.

Sequencing was performed on cultured PBMCs, taken from culture after CMV antigen stimulation. This receptor was obtained from a human donor in good health (CMV status not recorded). Some clones in this sample may be carry-over from other donors' samples. Recombination linked TRBV6-6 to TRBJ1-1; matching of 6 bases hints at TRBD1 as the D gene. The CDR3 has the sequence CAITRGRIMNTEAFF. The DNA is as follows: TGTGCCATTACCAGGGGACGGATCATGAACACTGAAGCTTTCTTT.